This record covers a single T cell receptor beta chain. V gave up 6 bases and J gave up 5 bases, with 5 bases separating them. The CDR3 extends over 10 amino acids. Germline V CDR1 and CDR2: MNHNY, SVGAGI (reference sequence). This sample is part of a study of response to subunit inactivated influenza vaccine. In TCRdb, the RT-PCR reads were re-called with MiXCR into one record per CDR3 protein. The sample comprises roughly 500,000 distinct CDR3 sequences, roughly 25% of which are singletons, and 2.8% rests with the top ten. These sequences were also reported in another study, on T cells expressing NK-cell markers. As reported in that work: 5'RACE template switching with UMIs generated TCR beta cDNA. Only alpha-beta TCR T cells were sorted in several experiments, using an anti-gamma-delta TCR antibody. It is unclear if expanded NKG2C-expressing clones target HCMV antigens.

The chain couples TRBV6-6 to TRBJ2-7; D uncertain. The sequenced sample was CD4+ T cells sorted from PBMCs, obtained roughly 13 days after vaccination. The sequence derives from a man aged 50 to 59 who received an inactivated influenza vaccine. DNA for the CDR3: TGTGCCAGCAGGGATCACGAGCAGTACTTC. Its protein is CASRDHEQYF.